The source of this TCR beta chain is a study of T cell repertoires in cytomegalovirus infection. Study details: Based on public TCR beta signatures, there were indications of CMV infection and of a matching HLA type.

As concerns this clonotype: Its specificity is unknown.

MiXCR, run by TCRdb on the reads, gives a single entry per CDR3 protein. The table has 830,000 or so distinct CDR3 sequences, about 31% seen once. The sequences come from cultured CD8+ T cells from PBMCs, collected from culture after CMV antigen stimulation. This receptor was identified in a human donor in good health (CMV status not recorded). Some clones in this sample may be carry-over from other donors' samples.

The CDR3 region has the DNA TGTGCCAGCAGTTGGAGCAGGGGGGATGGCTACACCTTC. Encoded protein: CASSWSRGDGYTF. The rearrangement uses TRBV27 and TRBJ1-2; 7 bases map to TRBD1. CDR3 length equals 13 residues. In germline, CDR1 is MNHEY, CDR2 SMNVEV (reference sequence). V shed 4 bases and J 6 bases; nucleotides not matched to a gene: 5.